Here is one T cell receptor (beta chain) with its context. Antigen specificity is unknown. The data stem from a study of post-analysis software for immune sequencing data. Study-level results: Significantly decreased normalized Chao1 diversity was recorded for multiple sclerosis patients relative to controls. Patients showed TRBV5-6, TRBV5-1 and TRBV20-1 among several TRBV segments more frequent than in controls. Batch-matched samples strongly co-clustered by F measure.

Carried by the TCR beta cDNA libraries were unique molecular identifiers. TCRdb reprocessed the PCR reads via MiXCR and lists one record per CDR3 protein. The sample carries 430,000 or so distinct CDR3 sequences, 35% to 45% recorded once. Trimming took 5 bases from V and 1 from J, leaving 23 bases between them. The CDR3 is 18 amino acids. Germline CDR1 SGHAT, CDR2 FQNNGV. The sequence came from a girl aged 2 to 9 with multiple sclerosis. The chain uses TRBV11-2 and TRBJ1-1; TRBD1 might be the D (5 bases). Sequencing used blood. CDR3 DNA: TGTGCCAGCAGCCACATGGTCGGCACGGGGACCGCGAACACTGAAGCTTTCTTT. It codes for CASSHMVGTGTANTEAFF.